This note documents a single T cell receptor (beta chain) sequence. These data originate in a study of blood T cell repertoires in COVID-19. Study at large: The analysed material was cDNA or gDNA that came from T cells, B-cell-depleted T cells, or PBMCs.

As originally analysed: Quantification of nucleated cells was approximated via reference gene primer amplification. Profiling relied on immunoSEQ multiplex PCR, and the TCRdb table lists in-frame clones only, not all of them. The V and J calls and clone size are taken from that table; D and trimming were inferred from the DNA. The sample gives a few hundred thousand clones, 85% to 90% of which show up once; about 9.4% is in the top ten. Participants reported their clinical history, and cohort assignment relied on those reports. Recovered Cohort 3 donors showed two negative PCRs, clearance, or symptom resolution. This receptor was taken from a woman aged 45-65 years who had recovered from COVID-19. What was sequenced was PBMCs or T cells enriched from blood (not recorded which).

Here the CDR3 reads CASSYGGITNYGYTF. The CDR3 bases are TGTGCCAGCAGTTACGGAGGGATAACCAACTATGGCTACACCTTC. The chain couples TRBV6-5 to TRBJ1-2; no reliable D call. The CDR3 runs 15 residues. The V and J ends lost 2 bases and 2 bases respectively, with 12 bases between them. The germline CDR1 and CDR2 sequences are MNHEY and SVGAGI.